This T cell receptor beta chain was captured by sequencing in a study of T cells in Graves' hyperthyroidism and ophthalmopathy. In the ophthalmopathy cohort, Clinical Activity Score was at least 3, NOSPECS grade at least 4, and duration under 3 months. The CDR3 regions of TCR beta were amplified from RNA transcripts. An initial round of RT-PCR targeting the TCR CDR3 relied on the HTBI primer set. TCRdb re-called the multiplex PCR reads through MiXCR, storing one row per CDR3 protein. The sample includes about 610,000 distinct CDR3 sequences, roughly 15% of them seen just once. This clonotype was detected only a few times. The sample comprised blood. This clonotype was obtained from a woman in her 40s with Graves' ophthalmopathy.

CDR3 in amino acids: CAISETDRGWNTEAFF. CDR3 sequence (DNA): TGTGCCATCAGTGAAACGGACAGGGGATGGAACACTGAAGCTTTCTTT. The chain carries TRBV10-3 and TRBJ1-1, with 9 bases matching TRBD1. CDR1 ENHRY and CDR2 SYGVKD come from the germline V gene. The CDR3 loop spans 16 amino acids. Trimming took 3 bases from V and 1 from J; bases not matched to a gene: 6.